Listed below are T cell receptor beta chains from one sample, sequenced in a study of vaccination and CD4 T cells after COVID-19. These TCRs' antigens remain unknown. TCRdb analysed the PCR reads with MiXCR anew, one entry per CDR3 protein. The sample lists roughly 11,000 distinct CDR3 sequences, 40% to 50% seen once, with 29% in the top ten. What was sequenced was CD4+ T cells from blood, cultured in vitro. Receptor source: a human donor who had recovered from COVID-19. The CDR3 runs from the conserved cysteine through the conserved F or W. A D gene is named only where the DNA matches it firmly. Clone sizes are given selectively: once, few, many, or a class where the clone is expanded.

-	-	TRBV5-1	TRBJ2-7	TGCGCCAGCAGCTTGTCCCGGGGGACCTACGAGCAGTACTTC	CASSLSRGTYEQYF
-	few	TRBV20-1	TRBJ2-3	TGCAGTGCTAGGTCTGACAGGTCCACAGATACGCAGTATTTT	CSARSDRSTDTQYF
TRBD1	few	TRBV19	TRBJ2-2	TGTGCCAGTAGCCAGACGACAGGGGGCGCAAGCGGGGAGCTGTTTTTT	CASSQTTGGASGELFF
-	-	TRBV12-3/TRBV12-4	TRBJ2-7	TGTGCCAGCAGTTTTTCAGGGGCCTCCTACGAGCAGTACTTC	CASSFSGASYEQYF
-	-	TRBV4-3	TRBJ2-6	TGCGCCAGCAGCCCCAGGCTGGGGAGCTCTGGGGCCAACGTCCTGACTTTC	CASSPRLGSSGANVLTF
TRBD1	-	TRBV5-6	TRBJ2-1	TGTGCCAGCAGTTGGCGACAGGGGTGGAATGAGCAGTTCTTC	CASSWRQGWNEQFF
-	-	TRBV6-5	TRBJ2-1	TGTGCCAGCAGTTCAACAGACAGGAGCTCCTACAATGAGCAGTTCTTC	CASSSTDRSSYNEQFF
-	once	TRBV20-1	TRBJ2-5	TGCAGTGCTAGAGTAGGGGGAGAAGAGACCCAGTACTTC	CSARVGGEETQYF
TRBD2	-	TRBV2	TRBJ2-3	TGTGCCAGCAGGAGACTAGCGGGAGGTAGCACAGATACGCAGTATTTT	CASRRLAGGSTDTQYF
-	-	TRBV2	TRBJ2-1	TGTGCCAGCAGAGAGTACAATGAGCAGTTCTTC	CASREYNEQFF
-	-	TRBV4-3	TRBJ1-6	TGCGCCAGCAGCCCTAGACGGGGTCGATCACCCCTCCACTTT	CASSPRRGRSPLHF
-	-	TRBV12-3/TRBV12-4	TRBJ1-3	TGTGCCAGCAGCCCCCTTTCGGGATACTCTGGAAACACCATATATTTT	CASSPLSGYSGNTIYF
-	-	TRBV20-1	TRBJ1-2	TGCAGTGCTGTGAAGGTCCGGCGGAGCTATGGCTACACCTTC	CSAVKVRRSYGYTF
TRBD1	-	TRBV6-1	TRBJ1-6	TGTGCCAGCAGTACCGGGACAGGGTCATGGTCACCCCTCCACTTT	CASSTGTGSWSPLHF
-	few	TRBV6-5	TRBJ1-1	TGTGCCAGCAGTTACTCCGCAGGGAACACTGAAGCTTTCTTT	CASSYSAGNTEAFF
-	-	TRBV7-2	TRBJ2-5	TGTGCCAGCAGCCGCCTGGAAGAGACCCAGTACTTC	CASSRLEETQYF
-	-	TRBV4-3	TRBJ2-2	TGCGCCAGCAGCCAAGAGTGGGCTAGCAATACCGGGGAGCTGTTTTTT	CASSQEWASNTGELFF
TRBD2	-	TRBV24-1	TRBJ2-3	TGTGCCACCAGTGACTCGATCGGACTAGCGGGAGCATCAGATACGCAGTATTTT	CATSDSIGLAGASDTQYF
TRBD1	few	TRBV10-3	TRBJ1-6	TGTGCCATCAGTGAGTCGGAAGGGGGCGCTTCACCCCTCCACTTT	CAISESEGGASPLHF
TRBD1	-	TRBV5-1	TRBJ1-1	TGCGCCAGCAGCTCACAGGGGGCGAACACTGAAGCTTTCTTT	CASSSQGANTEAFF
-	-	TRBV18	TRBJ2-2	TGTGCCAGCTCACCCACGTGGGTGGCCGGGGAGCTGTTTTTT	CASSPTWVAGELFF
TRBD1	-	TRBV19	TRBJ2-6	TGTGCCGCGACAGGGTCTGGGGCCAACGTCCTGACTTTC	CAATGSGANVLTF
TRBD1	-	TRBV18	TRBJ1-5	TGTGCCAGCTCACGGGACAGGCAAAATAGCAATCAGCCCCAGCATTTT	CASSRDRQNSNQPQHF
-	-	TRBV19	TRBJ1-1	TGTGCCAGTAGTAGAGGTGGCAGAAGCACTGAAGCTTTCTTT	CASSRGGRSTEAFF
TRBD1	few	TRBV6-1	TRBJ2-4	TGTGCCAGCATCCCGGACAGGGGGAGGTCCAAAAACATTCAGTACTTC	CASIPDRGRSKNIQYF
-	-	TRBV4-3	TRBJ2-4	TGCGCCAGCAGCCGGACTACAGGGTCCAAAAACATTCAGTACTTC	CASSRTTGSKNIQYF
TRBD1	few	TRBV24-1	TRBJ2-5	TGTGCCACCAGTGATAACCGGGACAGGCAAGAGACCCAGTACTTC	CATSDNRDRQETQYF
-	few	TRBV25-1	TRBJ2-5	TGTGCCAGCAGTGCGACCGAGTACCAAGAGACCCAGTACTTC	CASSATEYQETQYF
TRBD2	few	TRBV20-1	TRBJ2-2	TGCAGTGCTAGTCCCAGCGGGAAAAATCGCGGCACCGGGGAGCTGTTTTTT	CSASPSGKNRGTGELFF
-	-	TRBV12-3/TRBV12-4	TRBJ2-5	TGTGCCAGCAGTGGGACGGGTCAAGAGACCCAGTACTTC	CASSGTGQETQYF
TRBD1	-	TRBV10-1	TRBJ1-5	TGCGCCAGCTATTTAAAGGTCACAGGGGGCTTTCAGCCCCAGCATTTT	CASYLKVTGGFQPQHF
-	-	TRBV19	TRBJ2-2	TGTGCCAGTAGTATAGCGGGGGCCTCCGGCGGGGAGCTGTTTTTT	CASSIAGASGGELFF
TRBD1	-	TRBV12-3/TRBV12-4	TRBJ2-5	TGTGCCAGCAGTTTAGGGACAGGGGGCGGGGAGACCCAGTACTTC	CASSLGTGGGETQYF
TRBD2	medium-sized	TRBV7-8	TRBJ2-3	TGTGCCAGCAGCCGACTAGCGGGGGGTCTCACAGATACGCAGTATTTT	CASSRLAGGLTDTQYF
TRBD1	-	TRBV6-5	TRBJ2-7	TGTGCCAGCAGTTACAACGCCCCGGGACAGACAAGGGTGTACGAGCAGTACTTC	CASSYNAPGQTRVYEQYF
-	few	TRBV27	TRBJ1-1	TGTGCCAGCAGACGAGTGGGGCCACGTGGGAACACTGAAGCTTTCTTT	CASRRVGPRGNTEAFF
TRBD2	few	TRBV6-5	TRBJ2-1	TGTGCCAGCAGTTACTCTCAGGGACTAGCGGGAAAGCAGTTCTTC	CASSYSQGLAGKQFF
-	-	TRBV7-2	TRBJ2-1	TGTGCCAGCAGCCGCGCCCCGACTAGTCAAAGCCATGAGCAGTTCTTC	CASSRAPTSQSHEQFF
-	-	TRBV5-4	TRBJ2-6	TGTGCCAGCAGTTCCCCCGGGACGGGGACGAGGGGGGCCAACGTCCTGACTTTC	CASSSPGTGTRGANVLTF
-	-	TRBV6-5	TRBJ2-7	TGTGCCAGCAGTTACAATGCACCAGGGATAACGAATTCCTACGAGCAGTACTTC	CASSYNAPGITNSYEQYF
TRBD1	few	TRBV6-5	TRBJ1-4	TGTGCCAGCAGTTACGGCCTCGCACGCTCAGGGGGTGAAAAACTGTTTTTT	CASSYGLARSGGEKLFF
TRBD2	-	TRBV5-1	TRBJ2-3	TGCGCCAGCAGCACACCTAGCGGGACTAGCACAGATACGCAGTATTTT	CASSTPSGTSTDTQYF
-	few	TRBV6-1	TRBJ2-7	TGTGCCAGCACTCAATCATGGGGATCCTACGAGCAGTACTTC	CASTQSWGSYEQYF
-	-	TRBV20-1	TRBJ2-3	TGCAGTGCGAAAATATCAGATACGCAGTATTTT	CSAKISDTQYF
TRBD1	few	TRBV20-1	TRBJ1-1	TGCAGTGCTGGGCAGGGGGTTTTTAACACTGAAGCTTTCTTT	CSAGQGVFNTEAFF
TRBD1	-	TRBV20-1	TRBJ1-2	TGCAGTGCTAGAGATCACGGACAGGGGGGCTTGGATGGCTACACCTTC	CSARDHGQGGLDGYTF
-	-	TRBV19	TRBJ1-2	TGTGCCAGTAATTATGGGAGCAGGGGCGATAACTATGGCTACACCTTC	CASNYGSRGDNYGYTF
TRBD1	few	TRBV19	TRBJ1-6	TGTGCCAGTAGTATAGGGCAGGGGGCAAGTTCACCCCTCCACTTT	CASSIGQGASSPLHF
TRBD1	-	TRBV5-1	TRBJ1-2	TGCGCCAGCAGCTTGACCGGGACAGGGGGCGGCTATGGCTACACCTTC	CASSLTGTGGGYGYTF
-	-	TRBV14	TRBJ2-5	TGTGCCAGCAGCCAGGGCAGGAAGACCCAGTACTTC	CASSQGRKTQYF
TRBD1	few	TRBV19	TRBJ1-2	TGTGCCAGTAGTTCGACGGACAGGGCAGAGGGCTACACCTTC	CASSSTDRAEGYTF
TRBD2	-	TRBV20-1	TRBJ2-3	TGCAGTGCTAGACCTGGGACTAGCCGCGGTACGCAGTATTTT	CSARPGTSRGTQYF
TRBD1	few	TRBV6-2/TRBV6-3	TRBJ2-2	TGTGCCAGCAGACAGGGGCAAACCGGGGAGCTGTTTTTT	CASRQGQTGELFF